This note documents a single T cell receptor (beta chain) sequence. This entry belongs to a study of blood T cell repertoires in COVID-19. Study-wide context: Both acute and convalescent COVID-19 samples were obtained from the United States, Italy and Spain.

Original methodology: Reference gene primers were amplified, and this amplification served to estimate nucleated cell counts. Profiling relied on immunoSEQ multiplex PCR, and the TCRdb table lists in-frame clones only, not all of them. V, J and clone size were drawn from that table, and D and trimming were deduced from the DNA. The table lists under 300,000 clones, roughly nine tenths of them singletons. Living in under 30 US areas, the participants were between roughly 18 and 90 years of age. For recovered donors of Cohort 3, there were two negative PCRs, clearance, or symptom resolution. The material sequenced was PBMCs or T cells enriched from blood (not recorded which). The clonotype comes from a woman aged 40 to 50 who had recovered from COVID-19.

CDR3 in amino acids: CASSLRRWDSEQFF. The CDR3 nucleotides read TGTGCCAGCAGTTTAAGGAGGTGGGACAGTGAGCAGTTCTTC. V and J are TRBV27 and TRBJ2-1; 7 nucleotides match TRBD1. With 2 bases clipped from V and 9 bases from J, the junction kept 7 bases outside the gene matches. CDR3 length equals 14 residues. The germline V gene has CDR1 MNHEY and CDR2 SMNVEV (reference sequence).